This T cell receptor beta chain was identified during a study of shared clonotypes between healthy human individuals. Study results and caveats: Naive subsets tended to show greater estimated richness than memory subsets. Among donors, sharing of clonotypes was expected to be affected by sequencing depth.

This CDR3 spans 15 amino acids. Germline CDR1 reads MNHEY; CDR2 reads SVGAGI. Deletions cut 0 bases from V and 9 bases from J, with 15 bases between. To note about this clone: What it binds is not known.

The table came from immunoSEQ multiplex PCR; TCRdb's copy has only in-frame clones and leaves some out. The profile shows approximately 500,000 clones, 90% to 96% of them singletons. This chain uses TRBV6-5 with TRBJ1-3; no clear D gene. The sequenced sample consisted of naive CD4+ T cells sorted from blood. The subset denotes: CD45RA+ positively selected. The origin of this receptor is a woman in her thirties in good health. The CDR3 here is CASSYSREHRGTIYF. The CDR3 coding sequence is TGTGCCAGCAGTTACTCGCGAGAGCATCGCGGCACCATATATTTT.